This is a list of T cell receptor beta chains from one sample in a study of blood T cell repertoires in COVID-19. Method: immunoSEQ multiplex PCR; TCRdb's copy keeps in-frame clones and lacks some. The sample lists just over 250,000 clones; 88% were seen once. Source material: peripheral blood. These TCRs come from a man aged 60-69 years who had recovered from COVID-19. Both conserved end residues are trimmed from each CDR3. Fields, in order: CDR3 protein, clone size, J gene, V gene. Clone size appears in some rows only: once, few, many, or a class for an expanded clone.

CDR3: ASSPLTGGNGGEAF
size: .
J: TRBJ1-1
V: TRBV18

CDR3: ASSPASGVQETQY
size: once
J: TRBJ2-5
V: TRBV18

CDR3: SVLGLSGNTIY
size: .
J: TRBJ1-3
V: TRBV29-1

CDR3: ASSQRTGGSKANEQF
size: .
J: TRBJ2-1
V: TRBV6-6

CDR3: ASSLPAGTSGGAFETQY
size: .
J: TRBJ2-5
V: TRBV5-6

CDR3: ASSIGDIHSYNEQF
size: .
J: TRBJ2-1
V: TRBV19

CDR3: ASSLAVGQINSPLH
size: .
J: TRBJ1-6
V: TRBV5-1

CDR3: ASSYARGRGVSNQPQH
size: .
J: TRBJ1-5
V: TRBV7-2

CDR3: ASSFSRVGAGGYT
size: .
J: TRBJ1-2
V: TRBV2

CDR3: ASSEGWSGGQETQY
size: .
J: TRBJ2-5
V: TRBV6-1

CDR3: ASSFGWGYT
size: .
J: TRBJ1-2
V: TRBV11-2

CDR3: ATHNRENTEAF
size: .
J: TRBJ1-1
V: TRBV12-3/TRBV12-4

CDR3: ASSQRTGNTGELF
size: .
J: TRBJ2-2
V: TRBV3-1/TRBV3-2

CDR3: ASSRTETGEQY
size: once
J: TRBJ2-7
V: TRBV6-4

CDR3: ASSTQGSTTYEQY
size: .
J: TRBJ2-7
V: TRBV5-1

CDR3: ASVRGNTEAF
size: .
J: TRBJ1-1
V: TRBV2

CDR3: ASSQGSQPQH
size: .
J: TRBJ1-5
V: TRBV4-1

CDR3: ASSLVQGVDTQY
size: .
J: TRBJ2-3
V: TRBV11-3

CDR3: ASSRAGGEETQY
size: .
J: TRBJ2-5
V: TRBV4-1

CDR3: ASSQGLAGALGREQF
size: few
J: TRBJ2-1
V: TRBV3-1/TRBV3-2

CDR3: ASSATGVWTEAF
size: .
J: TRBJ1-1
V: TRBV7-9

CDR3: AWSAAGYNEQF
size: .
J: TRBJ2-1
V: TRBV30

CDR3: ASSPRTGGVYEQY
size: .
J: TRBJ2-7
V: TRBV7-9

CDR3: ASSLWQGIYGYT
size: .
J: TRBJ1-2
V: TRBV3-1/TRBV3-2

CDR3: ASSPWVLTEGMSNQPQH
size: .
J: TRBJ1-5
V: TRBV6-2/TRBV6-3

CDR3: ATSDLGQGDEQF
size: .
J: TRBJ2-1
V: TRBV24-1

CDR3: ASSLPYRQETQY
size: .
J: TRBJ2-5
V: TRBV7-2

CDR3: ASSPLGQGGYT
size: .
J: TRBJ1-2
V: TRBV9

CDR3: ASSQAIQGTGTQY
size: .
J: TRBJ2-5
V: TRBV3-1/TRBV3-2